The 3 T cell receptor beta chains in this list originate from one sample, sequenced in a study of OX40 agonist ivuxolimab in advanced cancers. To prepare the library, the immunoSEQ multiplex PCR assay was applied. Held by TCRdb, this immuneACCESS table contains in-frame sequences only and omits some clones. Under half of the omission traces to an unresolved V gene where checked; the cause of the rest is unknown. The sample table lists some 70,000 clones, about 89% of them with a count of one. 2% to 2.5% of the sample comes from the top ten. Sequenced material: CD4+ or CD8+ T cells sorted from blood, taken in a trial of the OX40 agonist ivuxolimab. These receptors came from an adult with an advanced solid tumor such as melanoma, head and neck, liver or kidney cancer.

The chain recombines TRBV2 with TRBJ1-5; perhaps TRBD1 as D (5 bases). The germline CDR1 and CDR2 sequences are SNHLY and FYNNEI. The CDR3 is made up of 14 amino acids. Trimming took off 3 bases at V and 7 bases at J, with 13 bases between the two ends. The CDR3 region has the DNA TGTGCCAGCAGTGACAGGGTGGAGGGACAGCCCCAGCATTTT. Encoded protein: CASSDRVEGQPQHF.

This chain links TRBV29-1 with TRBJ1-4; D gene uncertain. The CDR3 contains 12 residues. Per the germline V gene, CDR1 is SQVTM and CDR2 is ANQGSEA. V shed 4 bases and J shed 4 bases, with 7 bases lying between them. The CDR3 loop reads CSVVSSNEKLFF. For the CDR3, the DNA is TGCAGCGTTGTCTCGAGTAATGAAAAACTGTTTTTT.

This clone has just one count. V usage is TRBV5-1 and J usage is TRBJ1-4; D is undetermined. The CDR3 has 13 amino acids. Germline CDR1 is SGHRS and CDR2 is YFSETQ. The ends were cut back, 8 bases at V and 4 bases at J, with 12 bases in the middle. The CDR3 is CASSRAINEKLFF. The DNA for the CDR3 is TGCGCCAGTTCCCGGGCCATTAATGAAAAACTGTTTTTT.